This T cell receptor beta chain derives from a study of blood T cells in healthy people across ages. This clonotype has ten or more counts. Combining a sample-barcoded 5' primer with a J-beta primer mix, a second PCR ran for roughly 7 to 12 cycles. TCRdb reprocessed the 5' RACE reads via MiXCR and lists one record per CDR3 protein. The repertoire holds 650,000 to 700,000 distinct CDR3 sequences, with 52% as singletons. The CDR3 is made up of 16 amino acids. V lost 6 bases to trimming and J lost 5 bases; unmatched junction nucleotides: 12. Germline lookup yields CDR1 SNHLY and CDR2 FYNNEI. The chain employs TRBV2 and TRBJ2-3; 9 positions match TRBD2. The TCR was taken from a woman of 80 years or more in good health. Sequenced: blood. The CDR3 nucleotides are TGTGCCAGCAGCCGTTCGCGGGGGGGAGTAGGAGATACGCAGTATTTT. Translation gives CASSRSRGGVGDTQYF.